This T cell receptor beta chain was identified during a study of a mutant IDH1 vaccine in newly diagnosed glioma. As regards this clone: Its cognate antigen is unknown.

Time point: baseline, week 1 (first vaccination visit). Stated treatment: pre-vaccination baseline after standard-of-care therapy. Findings and limits, study-wide: Pseudoprogression appeared independent of alterations in top peripheral clonotypes.

Some clones are missing from TCRdb's copy, which holds only in-frame ones; the method was immunoSEQ multiplex PCR. The sample holds roughly 38,000 clones; around nine tenths are singletons and the top ten take 15% to 20%. Germline V gives CDR1 SEHNR, CDR2 FQNEAQ (reference sequence). The length of the CDR3 is 15 residues. Germline trimming cut 5 bases from V and 4 bases from J; bases unmatched to any gene: 6. The clonotype comes from a young man with glioma. The chain uses TRBV7-9 and TRBJ1-5, with TRBD1 identical over 9 bases. Sample: PBMCs, taken from a glioma patient treated with radiotherapy, temozolomide or both. The CDR3: CASSPTGGTNQPQHF. The CDR3, as DNA: TGTGCCAGCAGCCCGACAGGGGGAACGAATCAGCCCCAGCATTTT.